The subject of this entry is one TCR beta chain. The sample is drawn from a study of pediatric ulcerative colitis. Rectal tissue came from one to two pinch biopsies taken at colonoscopy. Ulcerative colitis patients received no immunosuppressive medication before the diagnostic colonoscopy. CDR3 size: 12 residues. V was cut by 6 bases and J by 4 bases, with 8 bases left in between. The V gene's germline CDR1 is SEHNR and CDR2 FQNEAQ (reference sequence). Sequencing was performed with immunoSEQ multiplex PCR; in TCRdb, only in-frame clones are kept and a portion is missing. The table lists fewer than 20,000 clones, approximately 73% of them singletons.

The TCR originated in a boy between 10 and 17 years old with moderate ulcerative colitis. Sequencing input: gut tissue. The rearrangement joins TRBV7-9 to TRBJ2-3; D not resolved. This CDR3 is CASSYPADTQYF. The CDR3 DNA reads TGTGCCAGCAGTTATCCAGCAGATACGCAGTATTTT.